The 16 T cell receptor beta chains presented below share a single source sample, sequenced in a study of CD8 T cells in ankylosing spondylitis. TCRdb re-analysed the 5' RACE reads in MiXCR, keeping a single row per CDR3 protein. This sample yields approximately 240,000 distinct CDR3 sequences, of which 20% to 30% are seen a single time; more than 0.6% belongs to the top ten. Sequenced sample: blood, either unsorted or a sorted T cell fraction (not recorded which). The receptors were gathered from a male donor with ankylosing spondylitis or in good health (not recorded which).

The chain has TRBV20-1 and TRBJ2-2, with 12 positions matching TRBD2. Germline trimming cut 3 bases from V and 6 bases from J; bases unmatched to any gene: 8. CDR3 size: 16 residues. The germline V gene encodes CDR1 DFQATT and CDR2 SNEGSKA (reference sequence). CDR3 DNA: TGCAGTGCTAGGGGGAGGACTAGCGGGGCCCCCGGGGAGCTGTTTTTT. It specifies CSARGRTSGAPGELFF.

This clonotype was counted at least ten times. This rearrangement joins TRBV5-1 to TRBJ2-7; D gene uncertain. The CDR3 has 14 residues. The germline V gene has CDR1 SGHRS and CDR2 YFSETQ. Between the trimmed V and J ends, which lost 1 base and 0 bases, there was a span of 8 bases. CDR3: CASSLTMPSYEQYF. The CDR3 DNA reads as TGCGCCAGCAGCTTGACAATGCCCTCCTACGAGCAGTACTTC.

This clonotype was recorded a few times. The J gene is TRBJ2-2, the V gene TRBV5-1, with 9 bases lining up with TRBD1. Germline V gene lookup returns CDR1 SGHRS and CDR2 YFSETQ. V was pared by 0 bases and J by 4 bases, with 7 bases of the junction left unmatched. The CDR3 sequence is 17 residues long. CDR3 residues: CASSLEGQGFATGELFF. The CDR3 region has the DNA TGCGCCAGCAGCTTGGAGGGACAGGGATTTGCCACCGGGGAGCTGTTTTTT.

This clonotype was observed many times. V is TRBV7-3 and J is TRBJ2-1; D unresolved. The V gene's germline CDR1 is SGHTA and CDR2 FQGTGA. The CDR3 runs 15 residues. The V and J ends lost 2 bases and 3 bases respectively, with 11 bases between them. The CDR3 sequence: CASSLGPTGYNEQFF. CDR3 bases: TGTGCCAGCAGCTTAGGGCCGACTGGCTACAATGAGCAGTTCTTC.

This clonotype was seen more than once but under ten times. The chain couples TRBV3-1 to TRBJ2-1, with 7 bases lining up with TRBD2. Germline V gives CDR1 LGHDT, CDR2 YNNKEL (reference sequence). The V gene end was trimmed by 11 bases and the J gene end by 5 bases; junction bases not matched to a gene: 15. This CDR3 region has 15 residues. The CDR3 nucleotides read TGTGCCTCCTGCCTCTTCCCGGGGGGACACAATGAGCAGTTCTTC. Its translation is CASCLFPGGHNEQFF.

This chain links TRBV18 with TRBJ2-7; 8 bases match TRBD2. Germline lookup yields CDR1 KGHSH and CDR2 LQKENI. The CDR3 contains 17 residues. The J segment lost 3 bases and the V segment lost 3 bases, leaving 13 bases of the junction unmatched. The CDR3 protein is CASSPLLAAQDFYEQYF. CDR3 DNA: TGTGCCAGCTCACCCCTACTAGCGGCCCAGGATTTCTACGAGCAGTACTTC.

This clonotype came up many times. CDR3: CASSNTGTGDTGELFF. CDR3 nucleotides: TGTGCCAGCAGTAACACCGGGACAGGGGACACCGGGGAGCTGTTTTTT. This chain connects TRBV12-3 or TRBV12-4 to TRBJ2-2, with 10 bases that match TRBD1. V trimming: 5 bases; J trimming: 3 bases; junction bases outside the gene matches: 6. This CDR3 is 16 amino acids long.

This clonotype was counted at least ten times. J is TRBJ1-5 and V is TRBV7-9; 8 bases match TRBD1. This CDR3 has 15 residues. J gave up 2 bases and V 1 base, and 1 base lay outside the gene matches. Germline values: CDR1 SEHNR, CDR2 FQNEAQ (reference sequence). CDR3 DNA sequence: TGTGCCAGCAGCTTAGACAGGGGGGGCAATCAGCCCCAGCATTTT. Translation: CASSLDRGGNQPQHF.

In its sample, this clonotype was seen many times. The chain uses TRBV11-2 and TRBJ2-3; the match to TRBD1 covers 12 bases. Looked up from germline, CDR1 is SGHAT and CDR2 is FQNNGV. After removal of 4 bases from V and 5 bases from J, the junction contained 10 bases not matched to a gene. The length of the CDR3 is 17 residues. The CDR3 reads CASSSPGQGATGDTQYF. The CDR3 DNA reads TGTGCCAGCAGCTCCCCGGGACAGGGGGCCACGGGAGATACGCAGTATTTT.

This clonotype occurred a few times. The V gene is TRBV12-3 or TRBV12-4, the J gene TRBJ2-5, with D perhaps assigned TRBD1 or TRBD2 (6 bases each). The CDR3 has 15 residues. V gave up 3 bases and J gave up 5 bases, with 16 bases separating them. In nucleotides, the CDR3 is TGTGCCAGCAGTTTTGGTGGGGGGCTGGGGGAGACCCAGTACTTC. This sequence encodes CASSFGGGLGETQYF.

This clonotype was counted at least ten times. The rearrangement uses TRBV2 and TRBJ2-7; D remains unclear. This CDR3 spans 11 amino acids. Between the trimmed V and J ends, which lost 7 bases and 9 bases, there was a span of 13 bases. The germline V gene has CDR1 SNHLY and CDR2 FYNNEI. CDR3 nucleotides: TGTGCCAGCACCAATGAGATTGCGCAGTACTTC. Translation gives CASTNEIAQYF.

In its sample, this clonotype was seen many times. The CDR3 sequence: CASREEGRGNQPQHF. CDR3 DNA sequence: TGTGCCAGCAGGGAGGAGGGGCGAGGCAATCAGCCCCAGCATTTT. This chain joins TRBV12-3 or TRBV12-4 and TRBJ1-5; TRBD1 might be the D (5 bases). Trimming stripped 6 bases from V and 2 bases from J, with 14 bases between. The CDR3 has 15 amino acids.

This clonotype occurred many times. CDR3 region: CSVEGRSTDTQYF. The CDR3 nucleotides are TGCAGCGTTGAGGGGAGAAGCACAGATACGCAGTATTTT. The chain has TRBV29-1 and TRBJ2-3; maybe TRBD2 (5 bases). The germline V and J ends were trimmed by 3 bases and 0 bases, with 7 bases remaining between them. Germline V gene data show CDR1 as SQVTM and CDR2 as ANQGSEA. CDR3 length: 13 residues.

This clonotype was counted a single time. The rearrangement joins TRBV6-5 to TRBJ2-1, with 8 bases aligning to TRBD2. This CDR3 contains 19 residues. Germline CDR1 and CDR2: MNHEY and SVGAGI. V lost 2 bases to trimming and J lost 0 bases; unmatched junction nucleotides: 12. Here the CDR3 DNA reads TGTGCCAGCAGTTACGTATCGAGCGGGGGACCCCGCTCCTACAATGAGCAGTTCTTC. This translates into CASSYVSSGGPRSYNEQFF.

This clonotype has at least ten counts. The V and J genes are TRBV7-8 and TRBJ2-1, with D possibly TRBD2 on 7 matching bases. The germline CDR1 and CDR2 sequences are SGHVS and FQNEAQ. The CDR3 covers 16 residues. Trimming removed 0 bases from V and 9 bases from J, with 18 bases in between. The CDR3 nucleotides are TGTGCCAGCAGCTTAGCCCGGGGGGCCCTAGGGGGTGAGCAGTTCTTC. It specifies CASSLARGALGGEQFF. The entire variable domain, with the rest obtained from reference TRBV7-8 and TRBJ2-1, is as follows: GAGVSQSPRYKVAKRGQDVALRCDPISGHVSLFWYQQALGQGPEFLTYFQNEAQLDKSGLPSDRFFAERPEGSVSTLKIQRTQQEDSAVYLCASSLARGALGGEQFFGPGTRLTVL.

The V gene is TRBV20-1, the J gene TRBJ2-5; possible D gene TRBD1, 5 bases. The CDR3 is 14 residues long. Between the trimmed V and J ends, which lost 3 bases and 5 bases, there was a span of 16 bases. The V gene's germline CDR1 is DFQATT and CDR2 SNEGSKA (reference sequence). The CDR3 here is CSARAPRERETQYF. CDR3 DNA: TGCAGTGCTAGGGCTCCCAGGGAAAGGGAGACCCAGTACTTC.